Sequencing of this TCR beta chain was carried out in a study of cytomegalovirus exposure and HLA in healthy donors. There are 14 residues in the CDR3. Germline-derived CDR1 and CDR2 are SNHLY and FYNNEI. V shed 6 bases and J 4 bases; nucleotides not matched to a gene: 8. Notes on the study in general: According to an earlier analysis, most TCR beta V segments yielded productive rearrangements about 87% or about 30% of the time. Analysis was carried out at a later point, and it linked a missense DCLRE1C variant to TCR beta V- and J-gene trimming. It was in a later analysis that TCR association rates were seen to vary by HLA locus, highest for DRB1 and lowest for HLA-C.

This clone is labeled large. Its target is unknown. PCR primers comprised 60 Vbeta and 13 Jbeta primers. Libraries were prepared by immunoSEQ multiplex PCR; TCRdb keeps only in-frame clonotypes and omits some of them. The table shows over 20,000 clones, with roughly 79% occurring only once. This chain links TRBV2 with TRBJ2-7; 8 bases are shared with TRBD2. Material for sequencing was PBMCs. The origin of this receptor is a male donor in good health and CMV-seronegative. The DNA of the CDR3 is TGTGCCAGCAGACAACCGGGACTAGTATACGAGCAGTACTTC. It encodes CASRQPGLVYEQYF.